The 18 T cell receptor beta chains reported below all come from one sample, sequenced in a study of blood T cell repertoires in COVID-19. Only in-frame clones appear in the TCRdb table, and some are missing; sequencing was by immunoSEQ multiplex PCR. Of 77,000 or so clones listed, roughly 76% are singletons. Sequenced sample: peripheral blood. The source of these receptors is a woman aged 80 or older with active or convalescent COVID-19.

This clone was counted once. This chain connects TRBV19 to TRBJ2-7; 8 bases match TRBD1. The CDR3 totals 14 residues. CDR1 is LNHDA and CDR2 is SQIVND in the germline V gene (reference sequence). Germline trimming cut 5 bases from V and 1 base from J; bases unmatched to any gene: 4. CDR3 in DNA: TGTGCCAGTAGTCCGGGACAGGTATCCTACGAGCAGTACTTC. Residues: CASSPGQVSYEQYF.

The chain carries TRBV5-1 and TRBJ2-3, with TRBD2 identical over 7 bases. V was pared by 3 bases and J by 5 bases, with 6 bases of the junction left unmatched. Germline V gene data show CDR1 as SGHRS and CDR2 as YFSETQ. CDR3 length equals 14 residues. The CDR3 here is CASSSLLAVDTQYF. DNA of the CDR3: TGCGCCAGCAGCTCTCTCCTAGCGGTAGATACGCAGTATTTT. Full variable domain (outside the CDR3, taken from reference TRBV5-1 and TRBJ2-3): KAGVTQTPRYLIKTRGQQVTLSCSPISGHRSVSWYQQTPGQGLQFLFEYFSETQRNKGNFPGRFSGRQFSNSRSEMNVSTLELGDSALYLCASSSLLAVDTQYFGPGTRLTVL.

The CDR3: CASSPTETSVDEQFF. The DNA of the CDR3 is TGTGCCAGCAGCCCTACTGAGACTTCCGTGGATGAGCAGTTCTTC. The V gene is TRBV9, the J gene TRBJ2-1; D is unclear. CDR3 length: 15 residues. Germline V lookup: CDR1 SGDLS, CDR2 YYNGEE. Trimming shortened V by 4 bases and J by 8 bases, and 19 bases separated the two germline ends. Full variable domain (rest looked up from reference TRBV9 and TRBJ2-1): DSGVTQTPKHLITATGQRVTLRCSPRSGDLSVYWYQQSLDQGLQFLIQYYNGEERAKGNILERFSAQQFPDLHSELNLSSLELGDSALYFCASSPTETSVDEQFFGPGTRLTVL.

The chain couples TRBV7-3 to TRBJ2-2, with D possibly being TRBD1 (6 bases). V was pared by 5 bases and J by 4 bases, with 14 bases between. CDR1 is SGHTA and CDR2 is FQGTGA in the germline V gene. This CDR3 region has 15 residues. This CDR3 is CASSLQGSRTGELFF. For the CDR3, the DNA is TGTGCCAGCAGCCTCCAGGGGTCGCGCACCGGGGAGCTGTTTTTT.

This clone appeared a few times. This rearrangement joins TRBV12-3 or TRBV12-4 to TRBJ2-7, with no clear D. This CDR3 comprises 10 residues. V was pared by 9 bases and J by 7 bases, with 10 bases between. This CDR3 is CARADLEQYF. DNA of the CDR3: TGTGCCAGGGCTGATCTGGAGCAGTACTTC.

The chain carries TRBV3-1 (or the pseudogene TRBV3-2) and TRBJ1-1; D remains ambiguous. The CDR3 is made up of 13 amino acids. V lost 5 bases and J lost 0, with 7 bases in between. Germline assignment: CDR1 LGHDT and CDR2 YNNKEL (reference sequence). The CDR3 sequence is CASSTSMNTEAFF. In DNA form, the CDR3 reads TGTGCCAGCAGCACTAGCATGAACACTGAAGCTTTCTTT.

The rearrangement links TRBV30 to TRBJ1-1; D is uncertain. Trimming took off 0 bases at V and 7 bases at J, with 9 bases between the two ends. The length of the CDR3 is 12 residues. Germline CDR1 is GTSNPN and CDR2 is SVGIG (reference sequence). The chain's CDR3 is CAWSVPGIEAFF. CDR3 bases: TGTGCCTGGAGTGTACCGGGGATTGAAGCTTTCTTT.

The chain employs TRBV5-1 and TRBJ1-2, with D possibly matching TRBD1 (6 bases). The CDR3 has 15 amino acids. Trimming pared 3 bases from V and 6 bases from J, leaving 18 bases between. Germline CDR1 and CDR2: SGHRS and YFSETQ. The CDR3 DNA reads as TGCGCCAGCAGCTCCGGAGCAGGGGCACTTGATGGCTACACCTTC. It encodes CASSSGAGALDGYTF. Full variable domain (rest looked up from reference TRBV5-1 and TRBJ1-2): KAGVTQTPRYLIKTRGQQVTLSCSPISGHRSVSWYQQTPGQGLQFLFEYFSETQRNKGNFPGRFSGRQFSNSRSEMNVSTLELGDSALYLCASSSGAGALDGYTFGSGTRLTVV.

The genes are TRBV7-3 and TRBJ2-3, with 9 bases that match TRBD2. Trimming cost V 2 bases and J 4 bases; bases outside gene matches: 4. This CDR3 is built from 15 residues. Germline CDR1 and CDR2: SGHTA and FQGTGA. This CDR3 is CASSLAGGSSDTQYF. The CDR3 DNA reads as TGTGCCAGCAGCTTAGCGGGGGGGAGTTCAGATACGCAGTATTTT.

This sequence joins TRBV18 and TRBJ1-4, with D possibly matching TRBD1 (6 bases). Germline loops: CDR1 KGHSH, CDR2 LQKENI. V was shortened by 3 bases and J by 0 bases, with 11 bases between the two germline ends. This CDR3 has 16 residues. CDR3 loop: CASSPGAEATNEKLFF. The CDR3 DNA reads as TGTGCCAGCTCACCGGGGGCAGAGGCAACTAATGAAAAACTGTTTTTT.

The chain recombines TRBV28 with TRBJ1-5; possibly TRBD1 for D (6 bases). Deletions cut 4 bases from V and 2 bases from J, with 18 bases between. The CDR3 runs to 17 residues. Per germline, CDR1 MDHEN and CDR2 SYDVKM. Here the CDR3 DNA reads TGTGCCAGCAGTTCACCGACAGGCTTAGGGGGCAATCAGCCCCAGCATTTT. As protein: CASSSPTGLGGNQPQHF.

J is TRBJ2-2 and V is TRBV24-1; the D gene is possibly TRBD1 (6 bases). The CDR3 sequence is 18 residues long. Trimming took off 4 bases at V and 1 base at J, with 18 bases between the two ends. The germline V gene has CDR1 KGHDR and CDR2 SFDVKD. The CDR3 loop is CATSDPSKQGWNTGELFF. In DNA, the CDR3 is TGTGCCACCAGTGACCCATCCAAACAGGGTTGGAACACCGGGGAGCTGTTTTTT.

This clone was seen once. Written as DNA, the CDR3 is TGCGCCAGCAGAGGAAGCGGGAGCGAGCAGTTCTTC. It encodes CASRGSGSEQFF. V usage is TRBV5-1 and J usage is TRBJ2-1; 8 bases agree with TRBD2. CDR3 length: 12 residues. CDR1 and CDR2 (germline): SGHRS, YFSETQ. J was trimmed by 10 bases and V by 5 bases; bases with no gene match: 5.

This clone was counted between two and nine times. The rearrangement joins TRBV7-9 to TRBJ1-4; 8 bases are shared with TRBD1. Per germline, CDR1 SEHNR and CDR2 FQNEAQ (reference sequence). The junction had 3 bases not matched to a gene; V was cut back by 1 base and J by 5 bases. This CDR3 is built from 15 residues. CDR3 nucleotides: TGTGCCAGCAGCTTAGGGGACAGGATAAATGAAAAACTGTTTTTT. Encoded protein: CASSLGDRINEKLFF.

This chain links TRBV6-5 with TRBJ1-5; possibly TRBD1 for D (6 bases). Germline V gene lookup returns CDR1 MNHEY and CDR2 SVGAGI. Trimming shortened V by 6 bases and J by 3 bases, and 12 bases separated the two germline ends. This CDR3 has 14 residues. CDR3 residues: CASRSRTVNQPQHF. CDR3 coding DNA: TGTGCCAGCAGGTCCCGGACAGTCAATCAGCCCCAGCATTTT.

V usage is TRBV6-5 and J usage is TRBJ1-6; TRBD1 agrees at 11 bases. From germline, CDR1 is MNHEY and CDR2 SVGAGI. J was trimmed by 8 bases and V by 2 bases; bases with no gene match: 2. The CDR3 has 15 residues. The CDR3 protein is CASSYAGQGDSPLHF. DNA of the CDR3: TGTGCCAGCAGTTACGCGGGACAGGGGGATTCACCCCTCCACTTT.

The chain couples TRBV30 to TRBJ1-6; no reliable D call. Germline CDR1 is GTSNPN and CDR2 is SVGIG (reference sequence). The CDR3 has 16 amino acids. V lost 0 bases, J lost 8 bases, and 17 bases lay in between. CDR3 sequence reads: CAWSVKAPGAYSPLHF. In DNA, the CDR3 is TGTGCCTGGAGTGTAAAGGCCCCAGGCGCCTATTCACCCCTCCACTTT.

This chain links TRBV6-5 with TRBJ1-6, with 7 bases lining up with TRBD1. J was trimmed by 9 bases and V by 6 bases; bases with no gene match: 8. Germline CDR1 reads MNHEY; CDR2 reads SVGAGI. This CDR3 is built from 14 residues. This CDR3 is CASSKGGAGSPLHF. The CDR3 bases are TGTGCCAGCAGCAAAGGGGGCGCGGGTTCACCCCTCCACTTT.